The 31 T cell receptor beta chains below all came from one sample that was sequenced in a study of OX40 agonist ivuxolimab in advanced cancers. Assay: immunoSEQ multiplex PCR; the TCRdb copy retains only in-frame clones and omits some. Among roughly 73,000 clones listed, about 90% were seen once. Specimen: CD4+ or CD8+ T cells sorted from blood, collected in a trial of the OX40 agonist ivuxolimab. These receptors originate from an adult with an advanced solid tumor such as melanoma, head and neck, liver or kidney cancer.

This chain joins TRBV5-1 and TRBJ2-1, with D tentatively TRBD2 (5 bases). V was clipped by 2 bases and J by 0 bases, with 12 bases between them. The CDR3 is 16 residues long. Germline V gene data show CDR1 as SGHRS and CDR2 as YFSETQ. The CDR3 bases are TGCGCCAGCAGCTTTGGACGAGGGAACTCCTACAATGAGCAGTTCTTC. It codes for CASSFGRGNSYNEQFF.

The chain couples TRBV2 to TRBJ1-5; the D gene is possibly TRBD1 (6 bases). In germline, CDR1 is SNHLY, CDR2 FYNNEI. The CDR3 is 16 residues long. Trimming removed 4 bases from V and 2 bases from J, with 15 bases in between. CDR3 protein: CASSVPPTGRNQPQHF. CDR3 DNA sequence: TGTGCCAGCAGTGTACCGCCCACAGGGCGCAATCAGCCCCAGCATTTT.

The chain carries TRBV19 and TRBJ1-5, with a possible D match to TRBD1 (5 bases). V was clipped by 1 base and J by 7 bases, with 11 bases between them. Germline CDR1 reads LNHDA; CDR2 reads SQIVND (reference sequence). CDR3 length: 14 residues. The CDR3 sequence is CASSIGGERQPQHF. The CDR3, as DNA: TGTGCCAGTAGTATAGGGGGGGAGAGGCAGCCCCAGCATTTT.

CDR3 sequence: CASKVPPGTGELFF. The DNA of the CDR3 is TGTGCCAGTAAGGTCCCCCCGGGCACCGGGGAGCTGTTTTTT. V usage is TRBV19 and J usage is TRBJ2-2, with D hard to call. Germline lookup yields CDR1 LNHDA and CDR2 SQIVND (reference sequence). The CDR3 loop spans 14 amino acids. The ends were cut back, 7 bases at V and 4 bases at J, with 13 bases in the middle.

The chain recombines TRBV5-1 with TRBJ2-7; D assignment may be TRBD1 or TRBD2 (6 bases each). This CDR3 has 14 amino acids. V was clipped by 0 bases and J by 2 bases, with 9 bases between them. Germline V gene data show CDR1 as SGHRS and CDR2 as YFSETQ. The CDR3 here is CASSLEGGPYEQYF. The CDR3 DNA reads as TGCGCCAGCAGCTTGGAGGGGGGCCCCTACGAGCAGTACTTC.

V usage is TRBV11-1 and J usage is TRBJ2-3; 11 bases map to TRBD2. Germline trimming cut 5 bases from V and 6 bases from J; bases unmatched to any gene: 13. This CDR3 region has 17 residues. Germline CDR1 reads SGHAT; CDR2 reads FQDESV (reference sequence). DNA for the CDR3: TGTGCCAGCAGCCCAGAGACTAGCGGGGTCATAACCGATACGCAGTATTTT. Its protein product is CASSPETSGVITDTQYF. Full variable domain (missing parts from reference TRBV11-1 and TRBJ2-3): EAEVAQSPRYKITEKSQAVAFWCDPISGHATLYWYRQILGQGPELLVQFQDESVVDDSQLPKDRFSAERLKGVDSTLKIQPAELGDSAMYLCASSPETSGVITDTQYFGPGTRLTVL.

The chain employs TRBV9 and TRBJ1-1; D unresolved. In germline, CDR1 is SGDLS, CDR2 YYNGEE. V was trimmed by 6 bases and J by 2 bases, leaving 14 bases between them. This CDR3 contains 14 residues. For the CDR3, the DNA is TGTGCCAGCACCCTAAGCCAGACTAACACTGAAGCTTTCTTT. Protein: CASTLSQTNTEAFF.

The CDR3 reads CASSTPGQGAGYTF. The CDR3 region has the DNA TGTGCCAGCAGTACACCGGGACAGGGAGCTGGCTACACCTTC. The chain links TRBV28 to TRBJ1-2; 9 bases are a match to TRBD1. J was trimmed by 7 bases and V by 5 bases; bases with no gene match: 8. This CDR3 is built from 14 residues. From germline, CDR1 is MDHEN and CDR2 SYDVKM.

V gene TRBV18 combines with J gene TRBJ1-2; D is ambiguous. The germline CDR1 and CDR2 sequences are KGHSH and LQKENI. Trimming took 3 bases from V and 5 from J, leaving 10 bases between them. This CDR3 is 13 amino acids long. For the CDR3, the DNA is TGTGCCAGCTCACCTGAGAATACGTATGGCTACACCTTC. As protein: CASSPENTYGYTF.

CDR3 DNA: TGTGCCAGCTCACTCGACGTCCCCATGAACACTGAAGCTTTCTTT. Translation: CASSLDVPMNTEAFF. The chain uses TRBV18 and TRBJ1-1; D unclear. Germline V gives CDR1 KGHSH, CDR2 LQKENI. V lost 4 bases and J lost 0, with 12 bases in between. This CDR3 comprises 15 residues.

The V gene is TRBV19, the J gene TRBJ2-3, with 10 bases lining up with TRBD2. The CDR3 is 14 amino acids. From germline, CDR1 is LNHDA and CDR2 SQIVND (reference sequence). With V trimmed by 4 bases and J by 3 bases, 1 base remained unmatched. The CDR3 DNA sequence: TGTGCCAGTAGTAAACTAGCGGGAACAGATACGCAGTATTTT. Translated, it gives CASSKLAGTDTQYF.

The genes are TRBV18 and TRBJ1-1; TRBD1 matches at 7 bases. Per germline, CDR1 KGHSH and CDR2 LQKENI. V lost 6 bases, J lost 11 bases, and 6 bases stayed unmatched. The CDR3 consists of 11 residues. The CDR3: CASSRGSGAFF. CDR3 in DNA: TGTGCCAGCTCCAGGGGGTCCGGGGCTTTCTTT. Based on the CDR3 plus reference TRBV18 and TRBJ1-1, the full variable domain is NAGVMQNPRHLVRRRGQEARLRCSPMKGHSHVYWYRQLPEEGLKFMVYLQKENIIDESGMPKERFSAEFPKEGPSILRIQQVVRGDSAAYFCASSRGSGAFFGQGTRLTVV.

The chain couples TRBV18 to TRBJ1-1; D is perhaps TRBD1 (5 bases). V was clipped by 0 bases and J by 2 bases, with 7 bases between them. CDR3 size: 14 residues. Germline V CDR1 and CDR2: KGHSH, LQKENI. In nucleotides, the CDR3 is TGTGCCAGCTCACCACCGACAGATAACACTGAAGCTTTCTTT. It codes for CASSPPTDNTEAFF. Filled out from reference TRBV18 and TRBJ1-1, the complete variable domain reads NAGVMQNPRHLVRRRGQEARLRCSPMKGHSHVYWYRQLPEEGLKFMVYLQKENIIDESGMPKERFSAEFPKEGPSILRIQQVVRGDSAAYFCASSPPTDNTEAFFGQGTRLTVV.

This clone was seen once. This specimen includes other DNA sequences encoding the same CDR3. The chain is built from TRBV5-5 and TRBJ2-7, with D perhaps matching TRBD1 (5 bases). Trimming cost V 0 bases and J 4 bases, with 5 bases left between them. CDR1 SGHKS and CDR2 YYEKEE come from the germline V gene (reference sequence). CDR3 length: 12 amino acids. DNA for the CDR3: TGTGCCAGCAGCTTGGAGGGGTACGAGCAGTACTTC. It translates to CASSLEGYEQYF.

CDR3 DNA: TGTGCCAGCAGTGAATCAGCGGGGGGGTCGGGGGCCCAGTACTTC. This codes for CASSESAGGSGAQYF. The V and J genes are TRBV2 and TRBJ2-5; 10 bases are a match to TRBD2. CDR1 is SNHLY, CDR2 FYNNEI, per germline. V shed 2 bases and J 9 bases; nucleotides not matched to a gene: 9. The CDR3 consists of 15 residues.

The rearrangement links TRBV4-1 to TRBJ1-2, with 9 bases identical to TRBD1. Germline V gives CDR1 MGHRA, CDR2 YSYEKL. Trimming cost V 7 bases and J 5 bases; bases outside gene matches: 2. This CDR3 region has 12 residues. In nucleotides, the CDR3 is TGCGCCAGCAAAGGGACAGGGTATGGCTACACCTTC. As protein: CASKGTGYGYTF.

The V and J genes are TRBV5-6 and TRBJ1-6; D uncertain. The CDR3 has 14 amino acids. The germline V gene has CDR1 SGHDT and CDR2 YYEEEE. Trimming stripped 0 bases from V and 7 bases from J, with 8 bases between. CDR3 sequence: CASSLGRENSPLHF. The CDR3, as DNA: TGTGCCAGCAGCTTGGGGAGGGAGAATTCACCCCTCCACTTT.

The rearrangement links TRBV19 to TRBJ2-7, with D perhaps TRBD2 (5 bases). The V and J ends lost 3 bases and 7 bases respectively, with 25 bases between them. Per the germline V gene, CDR1 is LNHDA and CDR2 is SQIVND (reference sequence). This CDR3 is 17 amino acids long. CDR3: CASSIFTNSDPPGEQYF. The CDR3 DNA sequence: TGTGCCAGTAGTATTTTTACCAACTCCGACCCCCCGGGGGAGCAGTACTTC.

The J gene is TRBJ1-1, the V gene TRBV7-9, with D unclear. The CDR3 covers 13 residues. The V gene's germline CDR1 is SEHNR and CDR2 FQNEAQ (reference sequence). Trimming left V 1 base short and J 10 bases short, with 13 bases between. The CDR3 nucleotides are TGTGCCAGCAGCTTAGGGGAAGGGCCGACAGCTTTCTTT. Its translation is CASSLGEGPTAFF.

The DNA for the CDR3 is TGTGCCAGCAGCCCCGGGACAGAGATTTACGAGCAGTACTTC. It specifies CASSPGTEIYEQYF. This sequence joins TRBV7-9 and TRBJ2-7, with 7 nucleotides matching TRBD1. Germline CDR1 reads SEHNR; CDR2 reads FQNEAQ (reference sequence). With 5 bases clipped from V and 4 bases from J, the junction kept 8 bases outside the gene matches. The CDR3 is made up of 14 amino acids.

The chain employs TRBV5-1 and TRBJ1-2, with 8 bases identical to TRBD1. Germline V gene data show CDR1 as SGHRS and CDR2 as YFSETQ. The V and J ends lost 7 bases and 1 base, in that order; junction bases with no gene match: 3. CDR3 size: 13 residues. CDR3 amino acids: CASRQGNNYGYTF. The CDR3 bases are TGCGCCAGCCGACAGGGGAATAACTATGGCTACACCTTC.

This clone was recorded only once. This rearrangement joins TRBV13 to TRBJ2-7, with D perhaps matching TRBD1 or TRBD2 (6 bases each). V was shortened by 6 bases and J by 0 bases, with 15 bases between the two germline ends. The CDR3 length is 15 residues. Germline-derived CDR1 and CDR2 are PRHDT and FYEKMQ (reference sequence). The CDR3 region has the DNA TGTGCCAGCAGTTTCGGGGGCAGGGGCTCCTACGAGCAGTACTTC. It codes for CASSFGGRGSYEQYF.

The rearrangement uses TRBV5-6 and TRBJ2-5; D is undetermined. The CDR3 loop spans 14 amino acids. Germline V gene sequence: CDR1 SGHDT, CDR2 YYEEEE. Trimming pared 0 bases from V and 2 bases from J, leaving 8 bases between. CDR3: CASSLVDGQETQYF. CDR3 DNA sequence: TGTGCCAGCAGCTTGGTGGACGGGCAAGAGACCCAGTACTTC.

The gene calls are TRBV15 and TRBJ2-7; 12 bases map to TRBD2. CDR3 length: 18 residues. Germline lookup yields CDR1 LNHNV and CDR2 YYDKDF (reference sequence). Trimming removed 4 bases from V and 6 bases from J; junction bases left unmatched: 16. DNA of the CDR3: TGTGCCACCAGCAAAGCCGACGGACTAGCGGGAATTCGTGGCGAGCAGTACTTC. As protein: CATSKADGLAGIRGEQYF.

The V call is TRBV5-1, the J call TRBJ2-2, with 8 bases lining up with TRBD2. The CDR3 runs to 15 residues. The V segment lost 4 bases and the J segment 7 bases; nucleotides outside the gene matches: 9. Germline V gene data show CDR1 as SGHRS and CDR2 as YFSETQ. CDR3 residues: CASSPGGSRGGELFF. Here the CDR3 DNA reads TGCGCCAGCAGCCCGGGAGGGTCGAGGGGCGGGGAGCTGTTTTTT.

The chain links TRBV5-1 to TRBJ1-1, with 9 bases matching TRBD1. The CDR3 covers 15 residues. The germline gives CDR1 SGHRS, CDR2 YFSETQ. V dropped 3 bases and J dropped 4; count of bases not matched to a gene: 7. Written as DNA, the CDR3 is TGCGCCAGCAGCTCGCGGGACAGGGTCTCCACTGAAGCTTTCTTT. Amino acids: CASSSRDRVSTEAFF.

J is TRBJ2-4 and V is TRBV30, with D perhaps being TRBD1 or TRBD2 (5 bases each). Between the trimmed V and J ends, which lost 2 bases and 2 bases, there was a span of 10 bases. The CDR3 runs to 14 residues. Germline V gene data show CDR1 as GTSNPN and CDR2 as SVGIG (reference sequence). CDR3 sequence: CAWSLGGTKNIQYF. The CDR3, as DNA: TGTGCCTGGAGTCTTGGGGGAACCAAAAACATTCAGTACTTC.

The gene calls are TRBV30 and TRBJ2-1; the match to TRBD2 covers 8 bases. Germline-derived CDR1 and CDR2 are GTSNPN and SVGIG (reference sequence). With V trimmed by 2 bases and J by 2 bases, 8 bases remained unmatched. The CDR3 is 16 residues long. CDR3 coding DNA: TGTGCCTGGAGTCCGCCGGGAGGGAGTCCCTACAATGAGCAGTTCTTC. As protein: CAWSPPGGSPYNEQFF.

V usage is TRBV11-3 and J usage is TRBJ2-2; no reliable D call. The length of the CDR3 is 12 residues. Between the trimmed V and J ends, which lost 5 bases and 5 bases, there was a span of 6 bases. In germline, CDR1 is SGHNT, CDR2 YENEEA. The CDR3 is CASSLTTGELFF. The CDR3 bases are TGTGCCAGCAGCCTAACGACCGGGGAGCTGTTTTTT.

V and J are TRBV6-6 and TRBJ1-4; unclear D gene. CDR3 length: 12 residues. Trimming removed 6 bases from V and 8 bases from J, with 10 bases in between. CDR1 MNHNY and CDR2 SVGAGI come from the germline V gene (reference sequence). CDR3 nucleotide sequence: TGTGCCAGCAGCGGGTATGGGGAAAAACTGTTTTTT. It is translated as CASSGYGEKLFF.

The V call is TRBV5-1, the J call TRBJ1-4; 9 bases align to TRBD1. J lost 4 bases, V lost 4 bases, and 2 bases had no gene match. Germline V gives CDR1 SGHRS, CDR2 YFSETQ. The CDR3 contains 14 residues. CDR3: CASSTGQGNEKLFF. Here the CDR3 DNA reads TGCGCCAGCAGCACGGGACAGGGTAATGAAAAACTGTTTTTT.